Listed here are 32 T cell receptor beta chains from one sample, sequenced in a study of shared clonotypes between healthy human individuals. Sequencing used immunoSEQ multiplex PCR; TCRdb keeps in-frame clones, though not all of them. Of around 510,000 clones listed, approximately 94% were seen once; the top ten hold about 0.06%. The sample comprised naive CD4+ T cells sorted from blood. Regarding subset: CD45RA+ positively selected. These receptors all come from a woman aged 25 to 39 in good health.

The rearrangement joins TRBV7-2 to TRBJ2-7; the D is unclear. Germline V CDR1 and CDR2: SGHTA, FQGNSA. Deletions cut 1 base from V and 2 bases from J, with 6 bases between. The CDR3 spans 13 residues. In DNA form, the CDR3 reads TGTGCCAGCAGCTTAGGTACAACCTACGAGCAGTACTTC. It is translated as CASSLGTTYEQYF.

This clone was recorded only once. The chain joins TRBV6-6 to TRBJ1-5; possibly TRBD1 for D (6 bases). The V and J ends lost 6 bases and 0 bases respectively, with 9 bases between them. The V gene's germline CDR1 is MNHNY and CDR2 SVGAGI (reference sequence). The CDR3 length is 14 residues. The CDR3, as DNA: TGTGCCAGCAGGGGACAACATAGCAATCAGCCCCAGCATTTT. Its protein is CASRGQHSNQPQHF.

The rearrangement links TRBV19 to TRBJ1-4; D not certain. There are 15 residues in the CDR3. The V and J ends lost 4 bases and 0 bases respectively, with 9 bases between them. Per germline, CDR1 LNHDA and CDR2 SQIVND (reference sequence). The CDR3: CASSSPETTNEKLFF. The CDR3 DNA is TGTGCCAGTAGTAGCCCAGAGACAACTAATGAAAAACTGTTTTTT.

Remarks on this clone: A read error may account for a junction end that differs from germline. The genes are TRBV19 and TRBJ2-2; possibly TRBD1 for D (5 bases). Germline-derived CDR1 and CDR2 are LNHDA and SQIVND (reference sequence). This CDR3 is built from 14 residues. CDR3 DNA sequence: TGTGCCAGTAGTCTAGACAGTTACACCGGGGAGCTGTTTTTT. Residues: CASSLDSYTGELFF. Complete variable domain (other parts from reference TRBV19 and TRBJ2-2): DGGITQSPKYLFRKEGQNVTLSCEQNLNHDAMYWYRQDPGQGLRLIYYSQIVNDFQKGDIAEGYSVSREKKESFPLTVTSAQKNPTAFYLCASSLDSYTGELFFGEGSRLTVL.

This chain joins TRBV18 and TRBJ2-7, with D perhaps assigned TRBD1 or TRBD2 (5 bases each). Between the trimmed V and J ends, which lost 5 bases and 0 bases, there was a span of 14 bases. The germline V gene has CDR1 KGHSH and CDR2 LQKENI. The CDR3 runs 15 residues. CDR3 residues: CASSVGTALSYEQYF. For the CDR3, the DNA is TGTGCCAGCTCAGTCGGGACGGCCCTCTCCTACGAGCAGTACTTC.

The chain recombines TRBV4-1 with TRBJ2-6; D not certain. This CDR3 is built from 20 residues. CDR1 and CDR2 (germline): MGHRA, YSYEKL. Trimming took off 0 bases at V and 0 bases at J, with 18 bases between the two ends. The CDR3 spells CASSQDPGQALTSGANVLTF. CDR3 nucleotide sequence: TGCGCCAGCAGCCAAGACCCCGGCCAGGCATTGACCTCTGGGGCCAACGTCCTGACTTTC.

V and J are TRBV5-4 and TRBJ2-2; D might be TRBD1 (6 bases). V shed 4 bases and J shed 4 bases, with 11 bases lying between them. The CDR3 is 14 residues long. The germline gives CDR1 SGHNT, CDR2 YYREEE (reference sequence). CDR3 region: CASSPQQGTGELFF. DNA for the CDR3: TGTGCCAGCAGCCCCCAACAGGGCACCGGGGAGCTGTTTTTT.

The J gene is TRBJ1-5, the V gene TRBV6-5; 10 bases agree with TRBD1. Unmatched junction bases numbered 6, after V lost 6 bases and J lost 4 bases. CDR1 is MNHEY and CDR2 is SVGAGI in the germline V gene. This CDR3 is built from 15 residues. In DNA, the CDR3 is TGTGCCAGCAGCCCAACGGGACAGGGGAATCAGCCCCAGCATTTT. This gives the protein CASSPTGQGNQPQHF.

This clone was detected only a few times. The chain uses TRBV7-9 and TRBJ2-5; a weak D match, TRBD1 (5 bases). V was cut by 5 bases and J by 5 bases, with 18 bases left in between. Germline CDR1 and CDR2: SEHNR and FQNEAQ (reference sequence). The CDR3 length is 15 residues. Here the CDR3 DNA reads TGTGCCAGCAGCCCCGCCCGTGGCAGGGCGGAGACCCAGTACTTC. It encodes CASSPARGRAETQYF.

The chain employs TRBV7-6 and TRBJ2-5; 15 bases line up with TRBD2. There are 18 residues in the CDR3. CDR1 and CDR2 from the germline V gene are SGHVS and FNYEAQ. The J segment lost 4 bases and the V segment lost 5 bases, leaving 11 bases of the junction unmatched. The CDR3 loop reads CASSPPVGLAGGSETQYF. The CDR3 coding sequence is TGTGCCAGCAGCCCGCCGGTGGGACTAGCGGGAGGATCAGAGACCCAGTACTTC.

The CDR3 is CASRPRTSRSSGNTIYF. The CDR3 DNA follows: TGTGCCAGCAGACCAAGGACTTCCAGGTCCTCTGGAAACACCATATATTTT. The chain joins TRBV7-9 to TRBJ1-3; D ambiguous. The CDR3 length is 17 residues. The V gene's germline CDR1 is SEHNR and CDR2 FQNEAQ (reference sequence). Trimming left V 6 bases short and J 0 bases short, with 18 bases between. Full variable domain (outside the CDR3, taken from reference TRBV7-9 and TRBJ1-3): DTGVSQNPRHKITKRGQNVTFRCDPISEHNRLYWYRQTLGQGPEFLTYFQNEAQLEKSRLLSDRFSAERPKGSFSTLEIQRTEQGDSAMYLCASRPRTSRSSGNTIYFGEGSWLTVV.

The V call is TRBV28, the J call TRBJ1-5; D ambiguous. The V gene's germline CDR1 is MDHEN and CDR2 SYDVKM. V was clipped by 10 bases and J by 1 base, with 11 bases between them. This CDR3 has 13 residues. The CDR3 sequence: CAIGVMSNQPQHF. CDR3 in DNA: TGTGCCATCGGGGTTATGAGCAATCAGCCCCAGCATTTT.

The chain uses TRBV2 and TRBJ1-1; no definite D call. Deletions cut 0 bases from V and 5 bases from J, with 10 bases between. The length of the CDR3 is 14 residues. From germline, CDR1 is SNHLY and CDR2 FYNNEI. Written as DNA, the CDR3 is TGTGCCAGCAGTGAAGCCACCCTGGGGACTGAAGCTTTCTTT. Translated, it gives CASSEATLGTEAFF.

The V and J genes are TRBV11-2 and TRBJ2-7, with D perhaps being TRBD1 or TRBD2 (5 bases each). The CDR3 is 13 amino acids. Germline CDR1 and CDR2: SGHAT and FQNNGV. Trimming shortened V by 1 base and J by 4 bases, and 8 bases separated the two germline ends. CDR3 sequence: CASSLVEGYEQYF. CDR3 in DNA: TGTGCCAGCAGCTTAGTTGAGGGGTACGAGCAGTACTTC.

The J gene is TRBJ2-7, the V gene TRBV30; D gene uncertain. The length of the CDR3 is 11 residues. V lost 2 bases, J lost 3 bases, and 5 bases lay in between. The germline V gene has CDR1 GTSNPN and CDR2 SVGIG (reference sequence). This CDR3 is CAWSIGYEQYF. CDR3 bases: TGTGCCTGGAGTATAGGCTACGAGCAGTACTTC.

A single count supports this clone. The chain carries TRBV29-1 and TRBJ1-1; 9 positions agree with TRBD1. CDR3 size: 11 residues. Germline loops: CDR1 SQVTM, CDR2 ANQGSEA. Trimming cost V 6 bases and J 12 bases; bases outside gene matches: 8. CDR3 loop: CSVSDRGRTFF. CDR3 DNA: TGCAGCGTATCCGACAGGGGGAGGACTTTCTTT.

The chain joins TRBV11-3 to TRBJ1-4; D gene unclear. Germline V CDR1 and CDR2: SGHNT, YENEEA. The CDR3 is made up of 12 amino acids. V was cut by 4 bases and J by 10 bases, with 10 bases left in between. The DNA for the CDR3 is TGTGCCAGCAGCTCCTTTGAAGGAAAACTGTTTTTT. It encodes CASSSFEGKLFF. Variable domain in full (rest from reference TRBV11-3 and TRBJ1-4): EAGVVQSPRYKIIEKKQPVAFWCNPISGHNTLYWYLQNLGQGPELLIRYENEEAVDDSQLPKDRFSAERLKGVDSTLKIQPAELGDSAVYLCASSSFEGKLFFGSGTQLSVL.

Comment on this clone: Other DNA sequences in the sample encode the same CDR3. The V gene is TRBV7-6, the J gene TRBJ2-5; no firm D call. The CDR3 extends over 13 amino acids. V was cut by 1 base and J by 2 bases, with 5 bases left in between. Germline CDR1 reads SGHVS; CDR2 reads FNYEAQ. Written as DNA, the CDR3 is TGTGCCAGCAGCTTAGGGCCACAAGAGACCCAGTACTTC. This translates into CASSLGPQETQYF.

This sequence joins TRBV5-4 and TRBJ2-2, with TRBD1 identical over 8 bases. V shed 5 bases, J shed 0 bases, and the junction held 3 bases outside the gene matches. The V gene's germline CDR1 is SGHNT and CDR2 YYREEE (reference sequence). This CDR3 comprises 15 residues. CDR3 in amino acids: CASRQQGANTGELFF. CDR3 nucleotides: TGTGCCAGCAGACAACAGGGGGCGAACACCGGGGAGCTGTTTTTT.

The chain employs TRBV2 and TRBJ2-7; 9 bases agree with TRBD2. In germline, CDR1 is SNHLY, CDR2 FYNNEI. V trimming: 3 bases; J trimming: 3 bases; junction bases outside the gene matches: 3. The CDR3 spans 14 residues. CDR3 sequence: CASSEWTSVYEQYF. The CDR3 DNA reads as TGTGCCAGCAGTGAGTGGACTAGCGTCTACGAGCAGTACTTC.

The V gene is TRBV28, the J gene TRBJ2-2; possibly TRBD1 or TRBD2 for D (5 bases each). Deletions cut 7 bases from V and 1 base from J, with 16 bases between. CDR1 is MDHEN and CDR2 is SYDVKM in the germline V gene. This CDR3 contains 16 residues. The CDR3 protein is CASTEGRGVNTGELFF. CDR3 nucleotide sequence: TGTGCCAGCACCGAAGGTCGGGGCGTGAACACCGGGGAGCTGTTTTTT.

This clone was observed a single time. The chain recombines TRBV4-1 with TRBJ1-1; TRBD1 matches at 8 bases. CDR1 MGHRA and CDR2 YSYEKL come from the germline V gene. The CDR3 contains 15 residues. The V gene end was trimmed by 3 bases and the J gene end by 6 bases; junction bases not matched to a gene: 9. CDR3 nucleotides: TGCGCCAGCAGCCAGAGGACAGGGTTGGCTTCTGAAGCTTTCTTT. Its protein product is CASSQRTGLASEAFF.

This clone occurred once. At one end the junction does not follow the germline gene, possibly because of a read error. This chain uses TRBV11-2 with TRBJ2-1, with 8 bases that match TRBD2. The CDR3 has 13 residues. CDR1 SGHAT and CDR2 FQNNGV come from the germline V gene. The CDR3: CATSLAGYNEQFF. Written as DNA, the CDR3 is TGTGCCACCAGCCTAGCGGGCTACAATGAGCAGTTCTTC.

The rearrangement joins TRBV5-8 to TRBJ1-4, with D unclear. This CDR3 is built from 15 residues. Per germline, CDR1 SGHTS and CDR2 YDEGEE. The V end lost 4 bases, the J end lost 3 bases, and 13 bases lay between the germline ends. For the CDR3, the DNA is TGTGCCAGCAGCCCCGGTTTTTTGGCTAATGAAAAACTGTTTTTT. It encodes CASSPGFLANEKLFF.

In nucleotides, the CDR3 is TGTGCCAGCAGTGACAGGGCGGCCAAAAACATTCAGTACTTC. Protein sequence: CASSDRAAKNIQYF. The rearrangement joins TRBV2 to TRBJ2-4, with D perhaps matching TRBD1 (5 bases). The CDR3 covers 14 residues. Trimming left V 3 bases short and J 1 base short, with 7 bases between. The germline V gene has CDR1 SNHLY and CDR2 FYNNEI.

The chain couples TRBV28 to TRBJ1-2, with 8 bases identical to TRBD1. V shed 4 bases and J 8 bases; nucleotides not matched to a gene: 9. Germline V lookup: CDR1 MDHEN, CDR2 SYDVKM. This CDR3 comprises 14 residues. The CDR3 loop is CASSSQGGLGGYTF. DNA of the CDR3: TGTGCCAGCAGTTCACAGGGGGGCCTGGGGGGCTACACCTTC.

The J gene is TRBJ2-7, the V gene TRBV20-1, with unresolved D. The V and J ends lost 5 bases and 5 bases respectively, with 10 bases between them. Germline lookup yields CDR1 DFQATT and CDR2 SNEGSKA (reference sequence). This CDR3 contains 11 residues. This CDR3 is CSAGIRNEQYF. As DNA, the CDR3 is TGCAGTGCTGGTATTCGGAACGAGCAGTACTTC.

This clone was found once. This chain joins TRBV6-5 and TRBJ1-2; perhaps TRBD1 as D (5 bases). Trimming left V 6 bases short and J 8 bases short, with 16 bases between. This CDR3 spans 13 amino acids. Germline values: CDR1 MNHEY, CDR2 SVGAGI. In nucleotides, the CDR3 is TGTGCCAGCAGCCCCCACAGGTTCCAAGGCTACACCTTC. Translating gives CASSPHRFQGYTF.

The rearrangement links TRBV28 to TRBJ2-5; possibly TRBD1 for D (5 bases). CDR1 MDHEN and CDR2 SYDVKM come from the germline V gene. With 7 bases removed from V and 1 base from J, the gap between germline ends came to 13 bases. CDR3 length: 14 residues. The chain's CDR3 is CASISFQGQETQYF. CDR3 bases: TGTGCCAGCATCTCCTTCCAGGGCCAAGAGACCCAGTACTTC.

In this sample, this clone turned up once. The chain combines TRBV6-5 with TRBJ2-7; 7 bases are a match to TRBD1. Trimming at V came to 1 base and at J to 6 bases, leaving 9 bases not matched to a gene. CDR3 length equals 15 residues. CDR1 and CDR2 (germline): MNHEY, SVGAGI. CDR3 protein: CASSYFTGDLSEQYF. In DNA form, the CDR3 reads TGTGCCAGCAGTTACTTTACAGGGGACCTCTCCGAGCAGTACTTC.

The J gene is TRBJ1-4, the V gene TRBV11-2; D is unclear. V lost 4 bases and J lost 7, with 7 bases in between. This CDR3 is built from 12 residues. Looked up from germline, CDR1 is SGHAT and CDR2 is FQNNGV. This CDR3 reads CASSSSGEKLFF. The CDR3 DNA reads as TGTGCCAGCAGCTCCTCCGGTGAAAAACTGTTTTTT.

In its sample, this clone was seen a few times. This sequence joins TRBV10-2 and TRBJ1-3; no reliable D call. The CDR3 extends over 15 amino acids. Trimming left V 3 bases short and J 4 bases short, with 13 bases between. Germline lookup yields CDR1 WSHSY and CDR2 SAAADI. The DNA of the CDR3 is TGCGCCAGCAGTGATTCCCAGTTCGCAGGAAACACCATATATTTT. As protein: CASSDSQFAGNTIYF.